This T cell receptor (beta chain) was captured in a study of T-cell reconstitution after alpha-beta-depleted transplantation in children (dated by TCRdb to 2016 to 2018). Study-level background: Using TCR repertoire profiling, the study followed T-cell immune reconstitution in a quantitative way in children after TCRalphabeta/CD19-depleted allogeneic hematopoietic cell transplantation.

Points on this clonotype: This clone's antigen is unknown. A much larger clone is a single base away; this may be a read error.

Points the paper makes about the study in general: In some patients, high TCRbeta diversity at day 60 was attributed to recipient T cells and intrathymic progenitors that had survived conditioning. About two months after transplant, the apparently early recovery of alphabetaT-cell counts reportedly depended on just several hundred clones that had expanded rapidly and came from non-depleted graft cells. Over subsequent months, a decline in hyperexpanded clone frequencies was noted, and after one year, T-cell counts and TCRbeta diversity were mostly ascribed to newly produced T cells.

Library generation was performed with PCR. The data were produced on an Illumina HiSeq 2500. TCR libraries were prepared with molecular barcoding, using unique molecular identifiers to normalize TCRbeta repertoire quantification. Using fastp at Q25 and MiXCR, TCRdb reprocessed the public reads and kept productive beta chains. Rows matching on CDR3 protein sequence are summarized as one entry with the most common DNA and genes. Across this sample there are about 980,000 distinct CDR3 sequences, with 25% to 35% seen only once. The ten largest clones add up to 28% of the sample. What the treatment or condition label conveys for this sample: allogeneic hematopoietic cell transplantation with graft depleted of TCRalphabeta T cells and CD19 B cells. TCRalphabeta/CD19-depleted allogeneic hematopoietic cell grafts were given to the transplant recipients, all of whom were children. Relative to germline, V is 6 bases shorter and J is 4 bases shorter, with 4 bases between their ends. Including the terminal cysteine and phenylalanine, the CDR3 comprises 11 residues. Left in the record is the CDR3 DNA by itself, 33 bases read in frame from the first base. CDR1 and CDR2, looked up from the germline V gene, are SNHLY and FYNNEI.

This receptor was obtained from a boy under two years old who had a stem cell transplant for SCID, so the T cells may come from the graft donor. The chain is assembled from TRBV2 and TRBJ2-1, with no confidently assigned D gene. The material was PBMCs, mostly from graft donor cells, obtained 360 days after TCRalphabeta/CD19-depleted stem cell transplant. The CDR3 region: CASRKYNEQFF. The DNA sequence reads TGTGCCAGCAGAAAGTACAATGAGCAGTTCTTC.